Presented here are 12 T cell receptor beta chains from one specimen sequenced in a study of radiation and T cells in renal cell carcinoma. TCRdb's copy holds only in-frame clones and misses some; the assay was immunoSEQ multiplex PCR. Here the sample spans tens of thousands of clones, roughly four fifths being singletons. Time point noted: blood 2 weeks post-SBRT. This sample's treatment: 15 Gy SBRT to primary tumor, nephrectomy 4 weeks later. This sample comprised blood, obtained from a patient whose treatment included radiotherapy and nephrectomy. The origin of the receptors is a man in his 60s with renal cell carcinoma.

This clone was counted a single time. The J gene is TRBJ2-7, the V gene TRBV5-3; D remains unclear. TRBV5-3 is an open reading frame whose function is uncertain. This CDR3 region has 12 residues. The V end was cut by 0 bases, the J end by 3 bases, with 4 bases between. The CDR3 region has the DNA TGTGCCAGAAGCTTGGAAGGCTACGAGCAGTACTTC. This encodes CARSLEGYEQYF.

The rearrangement uses TRBV6-5 and TRBJ2-3; D call uncertain. The CDR3 extends over 13 amino acids. The V gene lost 5 bases and the J gene lost 4 bases, with 10 bases spanning the gap. Per the germline V gene, CDR1 is MNHEY and CDR2 is SVGAGI. CDR3 nucleotide sequence: TGTGCCAGCAGTGCGTTTTCGGCAGATACGCAGTATTTT. Amino acids: CASSAFSADTQYF.

The chain couples TRBV11-2 to TRBJ2-7; 9 bases line up with TRBD2. CDR1 and CDR2 from the germline V gene are SGHAT and FQNNGV. Unmatched junction bases numbered 5, after V lost 1 base and J lost 7 bases. The CDR3 loop spans 14 amino acids. Here the CDR3 reads CASSLGGRASEQYV. The CDR3 DNA follows: TGTGCCAGCAGCTTAGGCGGGAGGGCTAGTGAGCAGTACGTC.

This clone showed up just a few times. The chain combines TRBV9 with TRBJ1-1; D gene ambiguous. Germline V gene sequence: CDR1 SGDLS, CDR2 YYNGEE. This CDR3 region has 14 residues. Trimming took off 3 bases at V and 0 bases at J, with 9 bases between the two ends. The CDR3 reads CASSASRVNTEAFF. DNA for the CDR3: TGTGCCAGCAGCGCCTCACGTGTGAACACTGAAGCTTTCTTT.

The V call is TRBV6-1, the J call TRBJ2-7; weak D call: TRBD1 (5 bases). The V and J ends lost 6 bases and 2 bases respectively, with 11 bases between them. The CDR3 contains 13 residues. The germline gives CDR1 MNHNS, CDR2 SASEGT. As DNA, the CDR3 is TGTGCCAGCAGGGGGCTAGAGCCCTACGAGCAGTACTTC. This codes for CASRGLEPYEQYF.

This clone was seen once. J is TRBJ1-3 and V is TRBV5-6, with a weak D call TRBD1 (6 bases). Germline loops: CDR1 SGHDT, CDR2 YYEEEE. Trimming shortened V by 3 bases and J by 1 base, and 11 bases separated the two germline ends. The CDR3 consists of 15 residues. CDR3 nucleotide sequence: TGTGCCAGCAGCTCGATACAGGGATCTGGAAACACCATATATTTT. It codes for CASSSIQGSGNTIYF.

This clone was recorded only once. The sample carries other DNA sequences with the same CDR3. The J gene is TRBJ2-7, the V gene TRBV6-5, with D hard to call. The CDR3 totals 12 residues. Germline V gene sequence: CDR1 MNHEY, CDR2 SVGAGI. V was pared by 6 bases and J by 0 bases, with 6 bases between. Written as DNA, the CDR3 is TGTGCCAGCAGCCCCAGCTCCTACGAGCAGTACTTC. This encodes CASSPSSYEQYF.

The rearrangement joins TRBV7-9 to TRBJ2-1, with 9 bases lining up with TRBD1. From germline, CDR1 is SEHNR and CDR2 FQNEAQ (reference sequence). This CDR3 contains 16 residues. The V and J ends lost 7 bases and 3 bases, in that order; junction bases with no gene match: 10. The CDR3 bases are TGTGCCAGCACCCCCCAGGGGGGACAGGGCTACAATGAGCAGTTCTTC. This sequence encodes CASTPQGGQGYNEQFF.

This clone was recorded a few times. The V call is TRBV15, the J call TRBJ1-5, with D maybe TRBD1 (5 bases). The germline gives CDR1 LNHNV, CDR2 YYDKDF (reference sequence). Trimming removed 0 bases at V and 6 bases at J, with 6 bases between. The CDR3 has 13 residues. The CDR3 loop is CATSRDQGQPQHF. DNA for the CDR3: TGTGCCACCAGCAGAGATCAGGGTCAGCCCCAGCATTTT.

This chain uses TRBV5-1 with TRBJ2-5; weak D call: TRBD2 (6 bases). The CDR3 is 15 amino acids. Germline values: CDR1 SGHRS, CDR2 YFSETQ. The germline V and J ends were trimmed by 4 bases and 4 bases, with 17 bases remaining between them. The CDR3 reads CASSARHGSGETQYF. The CDR3 DNA reads TGCGCCAGCAGCGCCCGGCATGGTAGCGGAGAGACCCAGTACTTC. The full variable domain, rest sourced from reference TRBV5-1 and TRBJ2-5, is KAGVTQTPRYLIKTRGQQVTLSCSPISGHRSVSWYQQTPGQGLQFLFEYFSETQRNKGNFPGRFSGRQFSNSRSEMNVSTLELGDSALYLCASSARHGSGETQYFGPGTRLLVL.

The V and J genes are TRBV9 and TRBJ2-3; no clear D gene. This CDR3 is 13 amino acids long. V was cut by 0 bases and J by 6 bases, with 8 bases left in between. Looked up from germline, CDR1 is SGDLS and CDR2 is YYNGEE. CDR3 sequence reads: CASSVEVRDTQYF. The DNA of the CDR3 is TGTGCCAGCAGCGTAGAAGTCCGGGATACGCAGTATTTT.

The CDR3 protein is CAIRREGSTEAFF. In DNA, the CDR3 is TGTGCCATCAGGCGGGAGGGGTCCACTGAAGCTTTCTTT. This sequence joins TRBV10-3 and TRBJ1-1; tentative D call: TRBD1 (5 bases). Trimming removed 6 bases at V and 4 bases at J, with 12 bases between. The germline gives CDR1 ENHRY, CDR2 SYGVKD. The CDR3 totals 13 residues.